The 15 T cell receptor beta chains listed next were all sequenced from one sample in a study of graft-versus-host responses after intestinal transplantation. Using immunoSEQ multiplex PCR, the repertoire was profiled, and TCRdb retains in-frame clones only, with some absent. The sample holds about 15,000 clones, under 35% seen once. The sample here was alloreactive CD4+ T cells from a mixed lymphocyte reaction culture, taken before intestinal transplant. The sample's subset: CFSE-low proliferating T cells sorted from roughly six-day pre-transplant mixed lymphocyte reaction (GvH or HvG direction). Source of these receptors: a human patient who received an intestinal transplant.

This chain uses TRBV6-6 with TRBJ2-3; the D is unclear. The CDR3 sequence is 14 residues long. Trimming pared 0 bases from V and 3 bases from J, leaving 7 bases between. CDR1 and CDR2 from the germline V gene are MNHNY and SVGAGI (reference sequence). The DNA for the CDR3 is TGTGCCAGCAGTTACTCGTCGAGGACAGATACGCAGTATTTT. It encodes CASSYSSRTDTQYF.

CDR3 residues: CASSGGGGGQTQYF. CDR3 nucleotides: TGTGCCAGCAGCGGAGGAGGGGGCGGGCAGACCCAGTACTTC. The chain couples TRBV5-4 to TRBJ2-5; maybe TRBD1 (7 bases). The CDR3 has 14 amino acids. V lost 4 bases to trimming and J lost 6 bases, with 16 bases between them. Germline lookup yields CDR1 SGHNT and CDR2 YYREEE (reference sequence).

This clone has more than one count but fewer than ten. CDR3 sequence reads: CASTRQGNSPLHF. For the CDR3, the DNA is TGTGCCAGCACTCGCCAGGGGAATTCACCCCTCCACTTT. The chain links TRBV16 to TRBJ1-6; tentative D call: TRBD1 (6 bases). Germline V gene data show CDR1 as KGHSY and CDR2 as FQNENV. V lost 7 bases and J 7 bases, leaving 11 bases between the germline ends. CDR3 length equals 13 residues.

V and J are TRBV19 and TRBJ1-5; D is perhaps TRBD1 (5 bases). The CDR3 is 13 residues long. V gave up 3 bases and J gave up 7 bases, with 10 bases separating them. Germline V gives CDR1 LNHDA, CDR2 SQIVND (reference sequence). The CDR3 is CASSIFREQPQHF. The CDR3 nucleotides are TGTGCCAGTAGTATTTTCAGGGAACAGCCCCAGCATTTT.

This chain uses TRBV28 with TRBJ1-2, with D tentatively TRBD1 (6 bases). The length of the CDR3 is 14 residues. Between the trimmed V and J ends, which lost 5 bases and 0 bases, there was a span of 10 bases. Germline assignment: CDR1 MDHEN and CDR2 SYDVKM. CDR3 coding DNA: TGTGCCAGCAGTCAGGGGTTAGCTAACTATGGCTACACCTTC. Translation gives CASSQGLANYGYTF.

This clone was detected only a few times. This rearrangement joins TRBV28 to TRBJ1-5; 10 bases agree with TRBD1. CDR1 and CDR2 from the germline V gene are MDHEN and SYDVKM. The CDR3 totals 15 residues. With V trimmed by 7 bases and J by 2 bases, 5 bases remained unmatched. The CDR3, as DNA: TGTGCCAGCACCCGAGGGACAGGGGGCAATCAGCCCCAGCATTTT. This sequence encodes CASTRGTGGNQPQHF.

This chain connects TRBV6-5 to TRBJ2-2; the D is unclear. The CDR3 spans 14 residues. The germline CDR1 and CDR2 sequences are MNHEY and SVGAGI. Trimming cost V 2 bases and J 1 base, with 5 bases left between them. CDR3 coding DNA: TGTGCCAGCAGTTACAAGCGGAACACCGGGGAGCTGTTTTTT. Its translation is CASSYKRNTGELFF.

As regards this clone: The junction does not match germline at one end; this may be a read error. V and J are TRBV5-1 and TRBJ1-3; the D gene is possibly TRBD1 (6 bases). The CDR3 length is 16 residues. CDR1 SGHRS and CDR2 YFSETQ come from the germline V gene. The CDR3 here is CASSPRQARSGSTIYF. CDR3 bases: TGCGCCAGCAGCCCCCGACAGGCTCGCTCTGGAAGCACCATATATTTT.

There are a few counts of this clone. The chain uses TRBV7-2 and TRBJ2-3; a possible D gene is TRBD1 (6 bases). Germline V gene lookup returns CDR1 SGHTA and CDR2 FQGNSA. V was cut by 6 bases and J by 3 bases, with 10 bases left in between. The CDR3 spans 13 residues. CDR3 nucleotides: TGTGCCAGCAGTTCCCAGGGGACAGATACGCAGTATTTT. It encodes CASSSQGTDTQYF.

This clone was observed a few times. The chain couples TRBV6-1 to TRBJ2-7; 8 bases are a match to TRBD1. The CDR3 extends over 13 amino acids. The germline V gene has CDR1 MNHNS and CDR2 SASEGT. The ends lost 5 bases at V and 4 bases at J; junction bases unmatched: 4. The CDR3 reads CASSSTGVYEQYF. The CDR3 DNA reads as TGTGCCAGCAGTTCGACAGGGGTTTACGAGCAGTACTTC.

V and J are TRBV6-5 and TRBJ2-4, with TRBD1 matching 9 bases. Germline CDR1 and CDR2: MNHEY and SVGAGI. The CDR3 has 14 amino acids. V lost 6 bases to trimming and J lost 7 bases; unmatched junction nucleotides: 7. The CDR3 DNA is TGTGCCAGCAGGGGGGGACAGGGAGGTAACATTCAGTACTTC. This sequence encodes CASRGGQGGNIQYF.

The CDR3 DNA reads as TGCAGTGCCCGGCTAAGGAGGCAGTACTTC. Its translation: CSARLRRQYF. V gene TRBV20-1 combines with J gene TRBJ2-7; D is unclear. V was clipped by 6 bases and J by 9 bases, with 12 bases between them. In germline, CDR1 is DFQATT, CDR2 SNEGSKA (reference sequence). This CDR3 region has 10 residues.

This clone is labeled as medium-sized. The chain has TRBV6-1 and TRBJ2-2, with TRBD1 matching 8 bases. This CDR3 comprises 15 residues. J gave up 3 bases and V 10 bases, and 10 bases lay outside the gene matches. CDR1 is MNHNS, CDR2 SASEGT, per germline. The CDR3 nucleotides are TGTGCCATTGCTAGGACAGGGTCGGACACCGGGGAGCTGTTTTTT. It is translated as CAIARTGSDTGELFF.

This clone has only a few counts. The rearrangement uses TRBV9 and TRBJ1-1; D unclear. The CDR3 has 14 residues. Germline V lookup: CDR1 SGDLS, CDR2 YYNGEE. Trimming stripped 4 bases from V and 1 base from J, with 11 bases between. CDR3 sequence reads: CASSPRVGNTEAFF. The CDR3 DNA reads TGTGCCAGCAGCCCCCGAGTTGGGAACACTGAAGCTTTCTTT.

This clone was seen a few times. For the CDR3, the DNA is TGTGCCAGCAGCCCACGGGACAGGACGCTGAACACTGAAGCTTTCTTT. It codes for CASSPRDRTLNTEAFF. The chain carries TRBV11-3 and TRBJ1-1; TRBD1 matches at 8 bases. The CDR3 extends over 16 amino acids. The J segment lost 0 bases and the V segment lost 5 bases, leaving 8 bases of the junction unmatched. The V gene's germline CDR1 is SGHNT and CDR2 YENEEA.